The 7 T cell receptor beta chains below come from one sample, sequenced in a study of breast tumors, draining lymph nodes, adjacent tissues. Samples came from axillary lymph nodes draining the breast cancer. Using its own MiXCR run on the multiplex PCR reads, TCRdb lists one record per CDR3 protein. The repertoire holds 150,000 to 200,000 distinct CDR3 sequences, with about 33% as singletons. Material: axillary lymph node tissue. All receptors derive from a female donor with breast cancer. Some clones in this sample may be carry-over from other donors' samples.

The chain joins TRBV2 to TRBJ1-4, with D possibly matching TRBD1 (5 bases). The CDR3 runs 15 residues. Germline-derived CDR1 and CDR2 are SNHLY and FYNNEI. The germline V and J ends were trimmed by 4 bases and 2 bases, with 11 bases remaining between them. The CDR3 DNA follows: TGTGCCAGCAGTGGATTGGACACCACTAATGAAAAACTGTTTTTT. The encoded protein is CASSGLDTTNEKLFF.

This chain joins TRBV14 and TRBJ1-2, with TRBD1 matching 10 bases. The germline V gene has CDR1 SGHDN and CDR2 FVKESK. Trimming took 5 bases from V and 8 from J; bases not matched to a gene: 8. This CDR3 comprises 14 residues. Here the CDR3 reads CASSVGQGWRGYTF. Here the CDR3 DNA reads TGTGCCAGCAGCGTGGGACAGGGGTGGAGGGGCTACACCTTC.

Of note for this clonotype: One end of the junction is discordant with germline, which a read error may explain. This chain connects TRBV5-1 to TRBJ1-5, with 7 bases matching TRBD1. Germline V CDR1 and CDR2: SGHRS, YFSETQ. The CDR3 length is 14 residues. The CDR3 sequence is CASKLDRVEQPQRF. DNA for the CDR3: TGTGCCAGCAAACTCGACAGGGTGGAGCAGCCCCAGCGTTTT.

Comment on this clonotype: Since a much larger clone is just one base distant, this may be a read error. The rearrangement joins TRBV5-1 to TRBJ2-3; D is perhaps TRBD1 (6 bases). V gave up 4 bases and J gave up 9 bases, with 18 bases separating them. The CDR3 has 14 residues. Germline CDR1 is SGHRS and CDR2 is YFSETQ. CDR3 sequence reads: CASSPLDGGDTQYF. The CDR3, as DNA: TGCGCCAGCAGCCCTCTTGATGGGGGCGACACGCAGTATTTT.

This clonotype was seen more than once but under ten times. The chain combines TRBV6-1 with TRBJ1-5; D gene unclear. V was shortened by 6 bases and J by 7 bases, with 22 bases between the two germline ends. Germline CDR1 reads MNHNS; CDR2 reads SASEGT. The CDR3 sequence is 16 residues long. The chain's CDR3 is CASSASQGSDEQPQHF. The CDR3 coding sequence is TGTGCCAGCAGCGCCTCACAAGGGAGTGACGAACAGCCCCAGCATTTT.

In the case of this clonotype: One end of the junction is discordant with germline, which a read error may explain. The rearrangement uses TRBV5-1 and TRBJ1-4; 11 positions agree with TRBD1. Germline CDR1 SGHRS, CDR2 YFSETQ. The CDR3 totals 15 residues. The CDR3 DNA follows: TGCGCCAGCAGTCCCCTCGGGACAGGGGGTGAAAAACTGTTTTTC. Protein product: CASSPLGTGGEKLFF.

This clonotype was counted only a few times. This chain uses TRBV28 with TRBJ1-5; the D gene is possibly TRBD1 (5 bases). Germline V gives CDR1 MDHEN, CDR2 SYDVKM. Trimming took off 7 bases at V and 4 bases at J, with 14 bases between the two ends. This CDR3 spans 14 amino acids. The CDR3 coding sequence is TGTGCCAGCACCCAGGGACCTACTAATCAGCCCCAGCATTTT. This sequence encodes CASTQGPTNQPQHF.